This T cell receptor (beta chain) was sequenced for a study of graft-versus-host responses after intestinal transplantation. The wider study: Recipients had transplants, and these were multivisceral, liver-intestinal, or isolated intestinal. Induction with anti-thymocyte globulin, then tacrolimus and steroids for around three years, was given to all recipients. Study-wide results and caveats: Some GvH clones were seen earlier in gut or blood, suggesting intestinal origin.

Here immunoSEQ multiplex PCR was the method, and the copy in TCRdb shows in-frame clones only, minus some. The sample carries roughly 62,000 clones, around 91% recorded once. The CDR3 has 14 amino acids. Trimming removed 4 bases from V and 0 bases from J; junction bases left unmatched: 2. The germline V gene has CDR1 SEHNR and CDR2 FQNEAQ (reference sequence). For this clone: Antigen: not known.

Sequenced material: PBMCs, taken about 120 days after intestinal transplantation. The chain has TRBV7-9 and TRBJ2-7; 8 bases align to TRBD1. This clonotype was sampled from a human patient who received an intestinal transplant, so some T cells may come from the graft donor. CDR3 nucleotide sequence: TGTGCCAGCAGCTCAACAGGGGGCTCCTACGAGCAGTACTTC. It yields the protein CASSSTGGSYEQYF.